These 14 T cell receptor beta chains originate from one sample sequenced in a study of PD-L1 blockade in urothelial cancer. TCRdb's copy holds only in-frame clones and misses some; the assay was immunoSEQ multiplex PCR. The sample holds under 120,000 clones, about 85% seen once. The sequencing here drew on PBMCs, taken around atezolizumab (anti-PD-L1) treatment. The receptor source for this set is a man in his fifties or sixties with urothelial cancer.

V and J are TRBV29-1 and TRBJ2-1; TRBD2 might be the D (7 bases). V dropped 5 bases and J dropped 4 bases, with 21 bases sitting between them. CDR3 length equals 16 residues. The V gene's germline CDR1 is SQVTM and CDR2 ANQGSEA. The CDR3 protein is CSVRGESGTLYNEQFF. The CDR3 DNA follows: TGCAGCGTTCGAGGGGAAAGCGGGACACTATACAATGAGCAGTTCTTC.

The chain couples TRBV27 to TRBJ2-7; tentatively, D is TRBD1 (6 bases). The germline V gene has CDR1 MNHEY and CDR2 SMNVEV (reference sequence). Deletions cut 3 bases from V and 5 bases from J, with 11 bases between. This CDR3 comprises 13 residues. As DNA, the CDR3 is TGTGCCAGCAGTTTTACAGGGAGAGACGAGCAGTACTTC. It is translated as CASSFTGRDEQYF.

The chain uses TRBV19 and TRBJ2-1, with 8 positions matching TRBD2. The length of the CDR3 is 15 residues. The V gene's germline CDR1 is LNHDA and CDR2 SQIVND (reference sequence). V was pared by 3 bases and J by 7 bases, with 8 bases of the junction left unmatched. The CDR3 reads CASSMSGGLSNEQFF. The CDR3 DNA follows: TGTGCCAGTAGTATGTCGGGAGGGCTCTCAAATGAGCAGTTCTTC.

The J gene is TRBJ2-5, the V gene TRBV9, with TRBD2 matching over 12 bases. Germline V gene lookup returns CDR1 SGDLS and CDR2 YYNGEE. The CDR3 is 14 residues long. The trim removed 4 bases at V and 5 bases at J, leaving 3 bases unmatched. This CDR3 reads CASSPGTSGETQYF. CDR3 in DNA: TGTGCCAGCAGCCCAGGGACTAGCGGGGAGACCCAGTACTTC.

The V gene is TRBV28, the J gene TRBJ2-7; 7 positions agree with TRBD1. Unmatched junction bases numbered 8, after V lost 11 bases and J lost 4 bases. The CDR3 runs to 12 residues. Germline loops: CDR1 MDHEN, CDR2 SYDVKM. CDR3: CASEGAAYEQYF. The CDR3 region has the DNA TGTGCCTCCGAGGGGGCGGCGTACGAGCAGTACTTC.

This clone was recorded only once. The CDR3 loop is CASSSAGNYEQYF. CDR3 coding DNA: TGTGCCAGCAGTTCGGCGGGGAACTACGAGCAGTACTTC. The chain carries TRBV27 and TRBJ2-7, with D perhaps TRBD2 (6 bases). Germline-derived CDR1 and CDR2 are MNHEY and SMNVEV (reference sequence). V was trimmed by 4 bases and J by 3 bases, leaving 10 bases between them. The CDR3 consists of 13 residues.

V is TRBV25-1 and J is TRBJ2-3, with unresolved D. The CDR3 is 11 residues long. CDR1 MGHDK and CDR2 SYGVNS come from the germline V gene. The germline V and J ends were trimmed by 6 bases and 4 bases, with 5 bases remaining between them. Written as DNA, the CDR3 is TGTGCCAGCAGCATAGCAGATACGCAGTATTTT. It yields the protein CASSIADTQYF.

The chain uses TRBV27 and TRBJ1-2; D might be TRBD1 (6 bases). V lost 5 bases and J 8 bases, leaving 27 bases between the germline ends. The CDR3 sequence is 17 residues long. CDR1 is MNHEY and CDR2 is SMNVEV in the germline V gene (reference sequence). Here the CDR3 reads CASSPYVQGRAVEGYTF. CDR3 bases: TGTGCCAGCAGTCCTTATGTACAGGGCCGCGCGGTTGAAGGCTACACCTTC.

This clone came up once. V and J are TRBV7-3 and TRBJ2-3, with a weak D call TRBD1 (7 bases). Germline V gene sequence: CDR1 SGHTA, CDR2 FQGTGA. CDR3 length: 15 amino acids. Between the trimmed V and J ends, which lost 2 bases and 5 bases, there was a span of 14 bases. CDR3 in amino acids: CASSLLGQGGDTQYF. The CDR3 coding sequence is TGTGCCAGCAGCTTACTGGGTCAGGGGGGAGATACGCAGTATTTT.

CDR3 sequence (DNA): TGTGCCAGCAGCCAGGACACTTTTGAGGAGCAGTACTTC. Translation: CASSQDTFEEQYF. This chain joins TRBV5-6 and TRBJ2-7; D is possibly TRBD1 (5 bases). CDR3 length: 13 amino acids. Looked up from germline, CDR1 is SGHDT and CDR2 is YYEEEE. The V end was cut by 4 bases, the J end by 7 bases, with 15 bases between.

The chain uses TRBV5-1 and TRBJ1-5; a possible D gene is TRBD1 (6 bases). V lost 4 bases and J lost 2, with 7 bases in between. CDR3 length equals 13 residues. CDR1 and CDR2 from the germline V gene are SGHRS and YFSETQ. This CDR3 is CASSPGGNQPQHF. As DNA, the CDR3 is TGCGCCAGCAGCCCAGGGGGCAATCAGCCCCAGCATTTT.

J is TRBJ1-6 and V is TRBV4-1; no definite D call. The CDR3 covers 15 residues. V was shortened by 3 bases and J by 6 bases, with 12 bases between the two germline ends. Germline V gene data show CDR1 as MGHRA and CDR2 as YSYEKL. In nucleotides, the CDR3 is TGCGCCAGCAGCCAGGTTGCCTCGGGTAATTCACCCCTCCACTTT. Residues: CASSQVASGNSPLHF.

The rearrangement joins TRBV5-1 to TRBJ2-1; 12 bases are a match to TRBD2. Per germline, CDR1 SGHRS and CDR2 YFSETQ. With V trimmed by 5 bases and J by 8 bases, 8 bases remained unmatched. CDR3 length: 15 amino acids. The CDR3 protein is CASRRRLAGVDEQFF. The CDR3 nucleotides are TGCGCCAGCAGACGCCGACTAGCGGGAGTAGATGAGCAGTTCTTC.

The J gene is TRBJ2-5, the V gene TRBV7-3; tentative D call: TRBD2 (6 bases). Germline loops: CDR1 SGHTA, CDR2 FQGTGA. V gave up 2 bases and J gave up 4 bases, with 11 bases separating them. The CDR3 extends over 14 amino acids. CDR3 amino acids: CASSLAGRGETQYF. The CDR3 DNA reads TGTGCCAGCAGCTTAGCGGGAAGGGGAGAGACCCAGTACTTC.